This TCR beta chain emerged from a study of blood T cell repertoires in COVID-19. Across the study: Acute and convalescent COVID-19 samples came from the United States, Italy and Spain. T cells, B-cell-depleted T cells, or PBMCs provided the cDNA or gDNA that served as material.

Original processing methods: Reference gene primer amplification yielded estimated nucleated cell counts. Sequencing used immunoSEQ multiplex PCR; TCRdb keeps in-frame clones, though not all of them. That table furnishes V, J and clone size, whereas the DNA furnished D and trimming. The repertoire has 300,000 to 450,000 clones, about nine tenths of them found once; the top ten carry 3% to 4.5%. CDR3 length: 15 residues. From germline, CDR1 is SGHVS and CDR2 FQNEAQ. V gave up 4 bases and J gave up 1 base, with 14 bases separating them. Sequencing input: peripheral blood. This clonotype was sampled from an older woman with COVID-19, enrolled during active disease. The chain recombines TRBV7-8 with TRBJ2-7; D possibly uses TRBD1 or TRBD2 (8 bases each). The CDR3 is CASSSAGDRSYEQYF. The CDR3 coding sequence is TGTGCCAGCAGCTCAGCGGGGGACAGGTCCTACGAGCAGTACTTC.